These 28 T cell receptor beta chains originate from one sample sequenced in a study of blood T cell repertoires in COVID-19. Measured with immunoSEQ multiplex PCR; TCRdb has only the in-frame clones, and not every one. The sample records around 38,000 clones, nearly 90% being singletons. The material sequenced was peripheral blood. These receptors came from a man in his 60s with COVID-19, enrolled during active disease.

This clone was counted only a few times. The chain uses TRBV6-1 and TRBJ2-3; 10 nucleotides line up with TRBD1. The CDR3 length is 17 residues. Looked up from germline, CDR1 is MNHNS and CDR2 is SASEGT. V was pared by 2 bases and J by 2 bases, with 7 bases of the junction left unmatched. CDR3 bases: TGTGCCAGCAGTGAAATCCCGGGACAGGGGTACACAGATACGCAGTATTTT. Its translation is CASSEIPGQGYTDTQYF.

The chain has TRBV11-3 and TRBJ2-3; D gene unclear. The CDR3 extends over 13 amino acids. Between the trimmed V and J ends, which lost 2 bases and 4 bases, there was a span of 7 bases. The germline V gene has CDR1 SGHNT and CDR2 YENEEA. CDR3 loop: CASSLKPADTQYF. The CDR3 nucleotides are TGTGCCAGCAGCTTAAAGCCGGCAGATACGCAGTATTTT.

The chain uses TRBV4-1 and TRBJ1-5; the match to TRBD1 covers 7 bases. Germline V gene lookup returns CDR1 MGHRA and CDR2 YSYEKL. The CDR3 is made up of 19 amino acids. V lost 1 base to trimming and J lost 0 bases; unmatched junction nucleotides: 12. CDR3: CASSQVAGGLLFSNQPQHF. The CDR3 nucleotides read TGCGCCAGCAGCCAAGTTGCAGGGGGTTTGCTGTTTAGCAATCAGCCCCAGCATTTT.

V gene TRBV3-1 (or the pseudogene TRBV3-2) combines with J gene TRBJ1-5; D not certain. Germline V gene sequence: CDR1 LGHDT, CDR2 YNNKEL (reference sequence). The CDR3 covers 12 residues. V was shortened by 1 base and J by 9 bases, with 7 bases between the two germline ends. In DNA form, the CDR3 reads TGTGCCAGCAGCCAAGCTCTAGGGCCCCAGCATTTT. Its translation is CASSQALGPQHF.

This chain links TRBV30 with TRBJ1-3, with D possibly being TRBD1 (5 bases). The germline CDR1 and CDR2 sequences are GTSNPN and SVGIG (reference sequence). Trimming took 3 bases from V and 2 from J, leaving 8 bases between them. The CDR3 has 13 amino acids. The CDR3: CAWRAGPGNTIYF. Here the CDR3 DNA reads TGTGCCTGGAGGGCAGGGCCTGGAAACACCATATATTTT.

This chain joins TRBV5-1 and TRBJ1-1; 9 bases fit TRBD1. CDR1 and CDR2 (germline): SGHRS, YFSETQ. V lost 4 bases, J lost 4 bases, and 8 bases stayed unmatched. The CDR3 totals 15 residues. CDR3: CASSKRTGVGTEAFF. In nucleotides, the CDR3 is TGCGCCAGCAGCAAAAGGACAGGGGTCGGCACTGAAGCTTTCTTT.

The chain uses TRBV30 and TRBJ1-1; no definite D call. Trimming cost V 3 bases and J 0 bases, with 8 bases left between them. The CDR3 sequence is 13 residues long. Germline-derived CDR1 and CDR2 are GTSNPN and SVGIG (reference sequence). CDR3 region: CAWRATVNTEAFF. CDR3 sequence (DNA): TGTGCCTGGAGAGCAACTGTGAACACTGAAGCTTTCTTT. The variable domain in full, with the rest retrieved from reference TRBV30 and TRBJ1-1, is SQTIHQWPATLVQPVGSPLSLECTVEGTSNPNLYWYRQAAGRGLQLLFYSVGIGQISSEVPQNLSASRPQDRQFILSSKKLLLSDSGFYLCAWRATVNTEAFFGQGTRLTVV.

V gene TRBV11-2 combines with J gene TRBJ2-3; D remains ambiguous. Trimming pared 2 bases from V and 0 bases from J, leaving 9 bases between. Germline V gene lookup returns CDR1 SGHAT and CDR2 FQNNGV. The CDR3 totals 15 residues. CDR3 loop: CASSLPGASTDTQYF. DNA of the CDR3: TGTGCCAGCAGCTTACCCGGAGCTAGCACAGATACGCAGTATTTT.

The chain joins TRBV7-2 to TRBJ1-5; 9 bases fit TRBD1. V trimming: 1 base; J trimming: 7 bases; junction bases outside the gene matches: 5. Germline V gene sequence: CDR1 SGHTA, CDR2 FQGNSA. The CDR3 contains 15 residues. CDR3 sequence (DNA): TGTGCCAGCAGCTTAGGACAGGGGGGAGGACAGCCCCAGCATTTT. This translates into CASSLGQGGGQPQHF. The full variable domain, with the rest looked up from reference TRBV7-2 and TRBJ1-5, is GAGVSQSPSNKVTEKGKDVELRCDPISGHTALYWYRQSLGQGLEFLIYFQGNSAPDKSGLPSDRFSAERTGGSVSTLTIQRTQQEDSAVYLCASSLGQGGGQPQHFGDGTRLSIL.

This chain links TRBV7-9 with TRBJ2-1, with 11 bases fitting TRBD2. In germline, CDR1 is SEHNR, CDR2 FQNEAQ (reference sequence). The CDR3 extends over 16 amino acids. The ends lost 4 bases at V and 7 bases at J; junction bases unmatched: 9. The CDR3 bases are TGTGCCAGCAGCTCAAATAGCGGGAGGGCCTCGAATGAGCAGTTCTTC. Translated, it gives CASSSNSGRASNEQFF.

This chain uses TRBV5-5 with TRBJ1-1; maybe TRBD1 (6 bases). This CDR3 contains 14 residues. Looked up from germline, CDR1 is SGHKS and CDR2 is YYEKEE (reference sequence). Trimming took 1 base from V and 1 from J, leaving 8 bases between them. The CDR3 DNA sequence: TGTGCCAGCAGCTTGTGGGGACAGAACACTGAAGCTTTCTTT. This codes for CASSLWGQNTEAFF.

This chain uses TRBV7-9 with TRBJ2-2; tentatively, D is TRBD2 (6 bases). The V and J ends lost 2 bases and 6 bases respectively, with 7 bases between them. The CDR3 consists of 13 residues. Germline CDR1 SEHNR, CDR2 FQNEAQ (reference sequence). The CDR3 protein is CASSLSGSGELFF. Written as DNA, the CDR3 is TGTGCCAGCAGCTTAAGCGGGTCCGGGGAGCTGTTTTTT. Looking up the rest from reference TRBV7-9 and TRBJ2-2 gives the full variable domain: DTGVSQNPRHKITKRGQNVTFRCDPISEHNRLYWYRQTLGQGPEFLTYFQNEAQLEKSRLLSDRFSAERPKGSFSTLEIQRTEQGDSAMYLCASSLSGSGELFFGEGSRLTVL.

The chain is built from TRBV19 and TRBJ2-4, with 9 positions matching TRBD2. Trimming at V came to 5 bases and at J to 6 bases, leaving 11 bases not matched to a gene. CDR1 is LNHDA, CDR2 SQIVND, per germline (reference sequence). The CDR3 totals 16 residues. The CDR3 loop reads CASSGVAGAPGNIQYF. CDR3 bases: TGTGCCAGTAGTGGAGTAGCGGGAGCCCCGGGAAACATTCAGTACTTC.

This chain joins TRBV27 and TRBJ2-1; no reliable D call. The CDR3 has 14 amino acids. The germline V gene encodes CDR1 MNHEY and CDR2 SMNVEV (reference sequence). Trimming removed 10 bases at V and 0 bases at J, with 13 bases between. The CDR3 nucleotides read TGTGCCACCAACAGCCCCGTCTCCTACAATGAGCAGTTCTTC. The encoded protein is CATNSPVSYNEQFF.

The chain employs TRBV5-4 and TRBJ1-1; no firm D call. The germline V gene has CDR1 SGHNT and CDR2 YYREEE (reference sequence). V was cut by 4 bases and J by 4 bases, with 14 bases left in between. The CDR3 covers 14 residues. The CDR3 coding sequence is TGTGCCAGCAGCCCAACTGGTGGGCCCACTGAAGCTTTCTTT. This gives the protein CASSPTGGPTEAFF.

CDR3 in amino acids: CASSSGLAGVSEQFF. Written as DNA, the CDR3 is TGTGCCAGCAGCTCCGGACTAGCGGGAGTCAGTGAGCAGTTCTTC. This chain uses TRBV7-9 with TRBJ2-1; the match to TRBD2 covers 13 bases. This CDR3 is built from 15 residues. Germline CDR1 reads SEHNR; CDR2 reads FQNEAQ (reference sequence). V was pared by 4 bases and J by 9 bases, with 6 bases of the junction left unmatched.

This clone was found a few times. The V gene is TRBV7-9, the J gene TRBJ2-1; TRBD2 matches at 13 bases. Germline values: CDR1 SEHNR, CDR2 FQNEAQ (reference sequence). Trimming removed 3 bases from V and 8 bases from J; junction bases left unmatched: 7. CDR3 length equals 16 residues. The CDR3 sequence is CASSFKLAGGYYEQFF. CDR3 nucleotide sequence: TGTGCCAGCAGCTTTAAACTAGCGGGAGGGTACTATGAGCAGTTCTTC.

The CDR3 DNA is TGTGCCAGCAGGGAACAGGGGGTCGAATCACCCCTCCACTTT. Translated: CASREQGVESPLHF. The V gene is TRBV27, the J gene TRBJ1-6; 8 nucleotides match TRBD1. The CDR3 is 14 amino acids. Germline trimming cut 6 bases from V and 10 bases from J; bases unmatched to any gene: 8. From germline, CDR1 is MNHEY and CDR2 SMNVEV (reference sequence).

The genes are TRBV28 and TRBJ1-5, with 8 positions matching TRBD1. The V and J ends lost 6 bases and 1 base, in that order; junction bases with no gene match: 11. From germline, CDR1 is MDHEN and CDR2 SYDVKM. The CDR3 consists of 17 residues. CDR3 sequence: CASSLLRGLGSNQPQHF. CDR3 DNA: TGTGCCAGCAGCCTCCTCAGGGGGCTGGGAAGCAATCAGCCCCAGCATTTT.

This chain connects TRBV5-1 to TRBJ1-5; D remains ambiguous. The CDR3 spans 15 residues. CDR1 SGHRS and CDR2 YFSETQ come from the germline V gene. Trimming removed 0 bases at V and 3 bases at J, with 10 bases between. This CDR3 reads CASSLGEAVNQPQHF. The CDR3 coding sequence is TGCGCCAGCAGCTTGGGAGAGGCAGTCAATCAGCCCCAGCATTTT.

The chain links TRBV4-1 to TRBJ2-3; TRBD1 matches at 8 bases. Germline V CDR1 and CDR2: MGHRA, YSYEKL. CDR3 length: 16 amino acids. The V segment lost 2 bases and the J segment 3 bases; nucleotides outside the gene matches: 7. The CDR3 region has the DNA TGCGCCAGCAGCCAATGGTGGGGACAGGCGACAGATACGCAGTATTTT. This translates into CASSQWWGQATDTQYF.

The V call is TRBV2, the J call TRBJ2-3; 11 nucleotides align to TRBD1. In germline, CDR1 is SNHLY, CDR2 FYNNEI. Trimming removed 7 bases from V and 6 bases from J; junction bases left unmatched: 6. The CDR3 runs 14 residues. CDR3: CASNRDRGEDTQYF. DNA for the CDR3: TGTGCCAGCAATCGGGACAGGGGGGAGGATACGCAGTATTTT.

This clone was counted a single time. This chain joins TRBV28 and TRBJ1-4; D gene uncertain. Germline CDR1 reads MDHEN; CDR2 reads SYDVKM. V dropped 4 bases and J dropped 2 bases, with 8 bases sitting between them. The CDR3 sequence is 14 residues long. DNA of the CDR3: TGTGCCAGCAGTTCCCCGGGGACTAATGAAAAACTGTTTTTT. Its translation is CASSSPGTNEKLFF.

The chain combines TRBV5-1 with TRBJ1-2, with no clear D. Trimming removed 7 bases at V and 0 bases at J, with 10 bases between. Germline CDR1 is SGHRS and CDR2 is YFSETQ. This CDR3 contains 13 residues. The CDR3 sequence: CASGRFSNYGYTF. Written as DNA, the CDR3 is TGCGCCAGCGGCAGGTTTTCTAACTATGGCTACACCTTC.

A few counts support this clone. The J gene is TRBJ1-1, the V gene TRBV18; 8 nucleotides align to TRBD1. Per the germline V gene, CDR1 is KGHSH and CDR2 is LQKENI. The CDR3 length is 16 residues. The V segment lost 5 bases and the J segment 4 bases; nucleotides outside the gene matches: 12. The CDR3 DNA reads TGTGCCAGCTCATCACAGGTTCGACAGGGGAGCACTGAAGCTTTCTTT. Translated, it gives CASSSQVRQGSTEAFF. Filled out from reference TRBV18 and TRBJ1-1, the complete variable domain reads NAGVMQNPRHLVRRRGQEARLRCSPMKGHSHVYWYRQLPEEGLKFMVYLQKENIIDESGMPKERFSAEFPKEGPSILRIQQVVRGDSAAYFCASSSQVRQGSTEAFFGQGTRLTVV.

The rearrangement joins TRBV27 to TRBJ2-7; D is possibly TRBD2 (6 bases). Germline CDR1 reads MNHEY; CDR2 reads SMNVEV (reference sequence). There are 14 residues in the CDR3. V lost 3 bases to trimming and J lost 6 bases, with 15 bases between them. This chain's CDR3 is CASSFLDSSAEQYF. In nucleotides, the CDR3 is TGTGCCAGCAGTTTCCTGGACTCTAGCGCCGAGCAGTACTTC.

The chain employs TRBV6-6 and TRBJ1-3; the match to TRBD1 covers 7 bases. Germline V lookup: CDR1 MNHNY, CDR2 SVGAGI (reference sequence). The CDR3 runs 14 residues. The junction had 4 bases not matched to a gene; V was cut back by 1 base and J by 7 bases. For the CDR3, the DNA is TGTGCCAGCAGTTACTGGGGCAGGGGGAACACCATATATTTT. It codes for CASSYWGRGNTIYF.

This rearrangement joins TRBV11-2 to TRBJ2-7; D is ambiguous. There are 14 residues in the CDR3. Trimming removed 1 base at V and 5 bases at J, with 12 bases between. Germline values: CDR1 SGHAT, CDR2 FQNNGV. The CDR3 reads CASSLGGPPHEQYF. CDR3 nucleotide sequence: TGTGCCAGCAGCTTAGGCGGTCCGCCCCACGAGCAGTACTTC. Combining the CDR3 with reference TRBV11-2 and TRBJ2-7 gives the whole variable domain EAGVAQSPRYKIIEKRQSVAFWCNPISGHATLYWYQQILGQGPKLLIQFQNNGVVDDSQLPKDRFSAERLKGVDSTLKIQPAKLEDSAVYLCASSLGGPPHEQYFGPGTRLTVT.